This entry is about one TCR beta chain. Its antigen is not known. V was clipped by 0 bases and J by 1 base; unmatched bases: 4. The CDR3 has 16 residues. Germline CDR1 reads MNHNY; CDR2 reads SVGAGI (reference sequence). The data originate from a study of CD8+ T cells in alopecia areata. In each case, RNA was isolated and then reverse transcribed into cDNA as the sequencing template. Measured with immunoSEQ multiplex PCR; TCRdb has only the in-frame clones, and not every one. The sample shows about 300,000 clones, 55% to 70% of them seen only once. Whole-study results and caveats: When scalp samples are sequenced, resident alphabeta T cells of normal skin are also captured. Tofacitinib significantly reduced both scalp clonality and expanded CD8+ clones among the top 100.

Treatment in this sample: oral pan-JAK inhibitor, 5-10 mg twice daily. This chain uses TRBV6-6 with TRBJ2-7; 9 bases are shared with TRBD1. The sequence was collected from a human donor with alopecia areata. Specimen: CD4+ T cells sorted from blood, collected at week 24, from a patient treated with tofacitinib. CDR3 region: CASSYSNGQGSYEQYF. For the CDR3, the DNA is TGTGCCAGCAGTTACTCGAATGGACAGGGGTCCTACGAGCAGTACTTC.